The clone carrying this T cell receptor (beta chain) appeared a few times. The sample originates from a study of blood T cell repertoires in COVID-19. Repertoires were generated with immunoSEQ multiplex PCR, while TCRdb's copy carries only in-frame clones and drops some. The sample carries some 110,000 clones, 75% to 90% recorded once. Deletions cut 1 base from V and 4 bases from J, with 5 bases between. This CDR3 is 13 amino acids long. The germline CDR1 and CDR2 sequences are SGHTA and FQGTGA. The J gene is TRBJ1-5, the V gene TRBV7-3, with D hard to call. Sequences were obtained from peripheral blood. The source is a human donor in a cohort sampled during active COVID-19. The CDR3 sequence: CASSLSSNQPQHF. For the CDR3, the DNA is TGTGCCAGCAGCTTAAGTTCGAATCAGCCCCAGCATTTT.